The 13 T cell receptor beta chains presented below share a single source sample, sequenced in a study of blood T cell repertoires in COVID-19. The table came from immunoSEQ multiplex PCR; TCRdb's copy has only in-frame clones and leaves some out. The sample has some 200,000 clones, roughly 80% seen once; the top ten hold around 6.1%. Sequencing input: peripheral blood. These receptors were obtained from a woman aged 40 to 49 with acute or convalescent COVID-19.

The rearrangement joins TRBV28 to TRBJ1-6; 8 bases are shared with TRBD1. The CDR3 loop spans 16 amino acids. Trimming at V came to 4 bases and at J to 5 bases, leaving 7 bases not matched to a gene. CDR1 MDHEN and CDR2 SYDVKM come from the germline V gene. DNA for the CDR3: TGTGCCAGCAGTTCGGACCGGGACAGGCATAATTCACCCCTCCACTTT. Protein sequence: CASSSDRDRHNSPLHF.

This clone came up once. V usage is TRBV7-2 and J usage is TRBJ2-7; D might be TRBD2 (6 bases). Trimming took off 1 base at V and 0 bases at J, with 10 bases between the two ends. Germline V gives CDR1 SGHTA, CDR2 FQGNSA. This CDR3 comprises 15 residues. The CDR3 loop is CASSLVAVNSYEQYF. DNA for the CDR3: TGTGCCAGCAGCTTAGTAGCGGTAAACTCCTACGAGCAGTACTTC.

The chain employs TRBV15 and TRBJ1-1, with D possibly matching TRBD1 (5 bases). CDR3 length equals 15 residues. From germline, CDR1 is LNHNV and CDR2 YYDKDF (reference sequence). The V gene lost 4 bases and the J gene lost 4 bases, with 16 bases spanning the gap. CDR3 coding DNA: TGTGCCACCAGCATGGGAGGGGCTGTAAGCACTGAAGCTTTCTTT. It translates to CATSMGGAVSTEAFF.

This sequence joins TRBV6-2 or TRBV6-3 and TRBJ2-1; TRBD1 matches at 10 bases. V lost 5 bases to trimming and J lost 6 bases; unmatched junction nucleotides: 10. Germline-derived CDR1 and CDR2 are MNHEY and SVGEGT. The CDR3 covers 16 residues. Written as DNA, the CDR3 is TGTGCCAGCAGTAGACTACCGGGACAGGGGCGCAATGAGCAGTTCTTC. It is translated as CASSRLPGQGRNEQFF.

The genes are TRBV13 and TRBJ2-1; TRBD2 aligns across 9 bases. V lost 10 bases and J lost 6; bases outside the gene matches: 13. Germline CDR1 reads PRHDT; CDR2 reads FYEKMQ (reference sequence). The CDR3 consists of 15 residues. This CDR3 reads CATRRASGVANEQFF. DNA for the CDR3: TGTGCCACCCGCCGGGCTAGCGGGGTTGCCAATGAGCAGTTCTTC.

The chain is built from TRBV4-2 and TRBJ2-3; 13 bases are a match to TRBD2. Germline V gene lookup returns CDR1 LGHNA and CDR2 YNFKEQ. Trimming took 0 bases from V and 0 from J; bases not matched to a gene: 9. The CDR3 length is 20 residues. CDR3: CASSQDLLAGGPGSTDTQYF. Here the CDR3 DNA reads TGTGCCAGCAGCCAAGATTTACTAGCGGGAGGGCCGGGAAGCACAGATACGCAGTATTTT.

This chain links TRBV15 with TRBJ1-2; no clear D gene. This CDR3 contains 15 residues. Trimming stripped 3 bases from V and 1 base from J, with 12 bases between. Germline V gene data show CDR1 as LNHNV and CDR2 as YYDKDF (reference sequence). The DNA of the CDR3 is TGTGCCACCAGCAGCGGGCGGGGAAATAACTATGGCTACACCTTC. Translation: CATSSGRGNNYGYTF.

The chain carries TRBV7-3 and TRBJ2-3, with 11 bases lining up with TRBD1. With 3 bases clipped from V and 5 bases from J, the junction kept 19 bases outside the gene matches. CDR1 and CDR2 (germline): SGHTA, FQGTGA. CDR3 size: 20 residues. This chain's CDR3 is CASSFQETFPGQGGRDTQYF. CDR3 nucleotide sequence: TGTGCCAGCAGCTTCCAAGAAACATTCCCGGGACAGGGGGGGAGAGATACGCAGTATTTT.

The J gene is TRBJ1-3, the V gene TRBV30; 8 nucleotides align to TRBD1. V dropped 0 bases and J dropped 3; count of bases not matched to a gene: 7. The CDR3 spans 16 residues. Germline V gene lookup returns CDR1 GTSNPN and CDR2 SVGIG (reference sequence). CDR3 region: CAWSVLRTGLGNTIYF. For the CDR3, the DNA is TGTGCCTGGAGTGTACTTAGGACAGGGCTTGGAAACACCATATATTTT.

This chain uses TRBV4-2 with TRBJ1-6, with D tentatively TRBD1 (5 bases). V was shortened by 3 bases and J by 6 bases, with 21 bases between the two germline ends. This CDR3 is built from 18 residues. Germline CDR1 and CDR2: LGHNA and YNFKEQ. The CDR3 DNA sequence: TGTGCCAGCAGCCAGGGGAAGGGGAACAATGGGGCTAATTCACCCCTCCACTTT. Its protein is CASSQGKGNNGANSPLHF.

The chain employs TRBV5-1 and TRBJ1-1; tentatively, D is TRBD1 (5 bases). The length of the CDR3 is 16 residues. V lost 2 bases and J lost 1, with 15 bases in between. The germline CDR1 and CDR2 sequences are SGHRS and YFSETQ. In DNA form, the CDR3 reads TGCGCCAGCAGCTTCCTCTCGACAGCGACGAACACTGAAGCTTTCTTT. Its protein is CASSFLSTATNTEAFF.

The CDR3: CASRRYRDTSYEQYF. The DNA of the CDR3 is TGTGCCAGCAGACGTTACCGGGACACTTCCTACGAGCAGTACTTC. J is TRBJ2-7 and V is TRBV27; weak D call: TRBD1 (6 bases). Trimming cost V 6 bases and J 1 base, with 16 bases left between them. CDR1 and CDR2 from the germline V gene are MNHEY and SMNVEV (reference sequence). The length of the CDR3 is 15 residues.

The gene calls are TRBV24-1 and TRBJ2-3; D is unresolved. Germline loops: CDR1 KGHDR, CDR2 SFDVKD. This CDR3 region has 15 residues. Between the trimmed V and J ends, which lost 4 bases and 4 bases, there was a span of 14 bases. The CDR3: CATSDPARNADTQYF. In DNA form, the CDR3 reads TGTGCCACCAGTGACCCCGCTAGGAATGCAGATACGCAGTATTTT.